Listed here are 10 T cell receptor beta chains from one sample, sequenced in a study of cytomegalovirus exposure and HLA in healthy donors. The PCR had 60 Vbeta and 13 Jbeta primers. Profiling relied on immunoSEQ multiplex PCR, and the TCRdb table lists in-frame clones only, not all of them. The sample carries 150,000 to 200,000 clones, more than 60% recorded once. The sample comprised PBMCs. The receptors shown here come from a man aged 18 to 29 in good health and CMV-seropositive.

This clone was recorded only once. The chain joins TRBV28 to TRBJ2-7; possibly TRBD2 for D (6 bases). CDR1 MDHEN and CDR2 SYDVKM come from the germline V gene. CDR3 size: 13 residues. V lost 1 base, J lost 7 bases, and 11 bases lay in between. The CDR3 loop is CASSLFGGGEQYF. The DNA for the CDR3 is TGTGCCAGCAGTTTATTTGGGGGAGGAGAGCAGTACTTC.

This CDR3 is CASSPGELGNTIYF. CDR3 nucleotides: TGTGCCAGCAGCCCCGGGGAGCTTGGAAACACCATATATTTT. The rearrangement links TRBV5-4 to TRBJ1-3; D not resolved. Germline assignment: CDR1 SGHNT and CDR2 YYREEE (reference sequence). The CDR3 sequence is 14 residues long. With 4 bases removed from V and 3 bases from J, the gap between germline ends came to 11 bases.

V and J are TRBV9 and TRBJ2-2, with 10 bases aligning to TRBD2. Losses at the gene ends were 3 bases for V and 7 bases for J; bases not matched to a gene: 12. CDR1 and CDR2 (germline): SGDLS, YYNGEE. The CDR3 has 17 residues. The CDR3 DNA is TGTGCCAGCAGCGAAACAGCGGGAGGGCGAAGGGGCGGGGAGCTGTTTTTT. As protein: CASSETAGGRRGGELFF.

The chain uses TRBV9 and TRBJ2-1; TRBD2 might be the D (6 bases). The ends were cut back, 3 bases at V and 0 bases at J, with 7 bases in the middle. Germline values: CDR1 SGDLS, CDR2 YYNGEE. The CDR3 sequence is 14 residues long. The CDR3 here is CASSARGSYNEQFF. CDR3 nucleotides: TGTGCCAGCAGCGCGCGGGGCTCCTACAATGAGCAGTTCTTC.

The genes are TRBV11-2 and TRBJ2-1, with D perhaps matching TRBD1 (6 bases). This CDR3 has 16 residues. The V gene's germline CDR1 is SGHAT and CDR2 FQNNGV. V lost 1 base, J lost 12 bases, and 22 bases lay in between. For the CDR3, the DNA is TGTGCCAGCAGCTTAGGGGGTGGGAATAGGGGGAGCGGGCAGTTCTTC. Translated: CASSLGGGNRGSGQFF.

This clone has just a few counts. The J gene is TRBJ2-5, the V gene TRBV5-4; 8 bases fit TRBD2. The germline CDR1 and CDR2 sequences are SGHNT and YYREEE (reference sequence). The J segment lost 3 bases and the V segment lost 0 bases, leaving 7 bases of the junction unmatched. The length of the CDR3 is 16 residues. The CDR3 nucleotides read TGTGCCAGCAGCTTGGTTTCTAGCGGGTGGGAAGAGACCCAGTACTTC. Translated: CASSLVSSGWEETQYF.

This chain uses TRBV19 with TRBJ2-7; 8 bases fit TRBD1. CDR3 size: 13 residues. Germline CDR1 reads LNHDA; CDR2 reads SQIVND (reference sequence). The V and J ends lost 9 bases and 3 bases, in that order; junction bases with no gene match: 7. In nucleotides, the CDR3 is TGTGCCAGAGGACAGGGCCCCGACTACGAGCAGTACTTC. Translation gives CARGQGPDYEQYF. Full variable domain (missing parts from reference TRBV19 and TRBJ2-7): DGGITQSPKYLFRKEGQNVTLSCEQNLNHDAMYWYRQDPGQGLRLIYYSQIVNDFQKGDIAEGYSVSREKKESFPLTVTSAQKNPTAFYLCARGQGPDYEQYFGPGTRLTVT.

Here the CDR3 DNA reads TGTGCCAGCAGCGCCACGGGGTACAATGAGCAGTTCTTC. Its protein is CASSATGYNEQFF. This chain links TRBV7-3 with TRBJ2-1, with D possibly matching TRBD2 (5 bases). Germline lookup yields CDR1 SGHTA and CDR2 FQGTGA. V lost 5 bases to trimming and J lost 4 bases, with 9 bases between them. The CDR3 covers 13 residues.

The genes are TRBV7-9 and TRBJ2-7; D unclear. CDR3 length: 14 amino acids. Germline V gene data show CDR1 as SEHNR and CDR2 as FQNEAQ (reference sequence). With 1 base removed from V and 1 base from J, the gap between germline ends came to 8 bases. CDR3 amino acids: CASSLEFNSYEQYF. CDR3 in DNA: TGTGCCAGCAGCTTAGAATTCAATTCCTACGAGCAGTACTTC.

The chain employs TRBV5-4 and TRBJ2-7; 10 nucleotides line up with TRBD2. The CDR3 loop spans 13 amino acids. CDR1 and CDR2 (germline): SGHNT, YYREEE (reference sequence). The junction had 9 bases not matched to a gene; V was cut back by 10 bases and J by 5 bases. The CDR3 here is CAASGLAGDEQYF. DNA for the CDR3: TGTGCCGCCTCGGGGCTAGCGGGGGACGAGCAGTACTTC.